The subject of this entry is one T cell receptor beta chain. CDR1 is SGHAT and CDR2 is FQNNGV in the germline V gene. The J segment lost 2 bases and the V segment lost 5 bases, leaving 11 bases of the junction unmatched. This CDR3 is 17 amino acids long. The record originates from a study of response to subunit inactivated influenza vaccine. MiXCR was run by TCRdb on the RT-PCR reads, yielding one entry per CDR3 protein. The sample gives fewer than 250,000 distinct CDR3 sequences, around 15% of which show up once; roughly 24% is in the top ten. V usage is TRBV11-2 and J usage is TRBJ2-1, with 8 bases that match TRBD1. This clonotype originated in a man over 45 who received an inactivated influenza vaccine. Sequencing used CD8+ T cells sorted from PBMCs, obtained 4 to 6 days after vaccination. The chain's CDR3 is CASSATGAGMTYNEQFF. The DNA for the CDR3 is TGTGCCAGCAGCGCGACAGGGGCGGGGATGACCTACAATGAGCAGTTCTTC.